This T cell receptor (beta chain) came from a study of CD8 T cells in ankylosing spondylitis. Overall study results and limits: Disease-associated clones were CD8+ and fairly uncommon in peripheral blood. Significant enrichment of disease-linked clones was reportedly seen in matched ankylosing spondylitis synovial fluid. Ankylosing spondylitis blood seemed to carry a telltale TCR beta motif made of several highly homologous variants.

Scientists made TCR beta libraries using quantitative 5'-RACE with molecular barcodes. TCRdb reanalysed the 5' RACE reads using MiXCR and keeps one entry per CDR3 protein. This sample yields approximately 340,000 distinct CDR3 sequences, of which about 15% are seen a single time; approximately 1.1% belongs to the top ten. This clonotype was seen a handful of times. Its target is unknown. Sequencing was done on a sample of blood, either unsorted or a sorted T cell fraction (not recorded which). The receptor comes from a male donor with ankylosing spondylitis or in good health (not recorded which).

The chain's CDR3 is CASSWTGQAKNIQYF. In DNA, the CDR3 is TGTGCCAGCAGCTGGACGGGACAGGCAAAAAACATTCAGTACTTC. The chain combines TRBV5-6 with TRBJ2-4; 8 nucleotides match TRBD1. Looked up from germline, CDR1 is SGHDT and CDR2 is YYEEEE. V gave up 3 bases and J gave up 4 bases; unmatched junction bases: 6. The CDR3 is 15 amino acids. Variable domain in full (rest from reference TRBV5-6 and TRBJ2-4): DAGVTQSPTHLIKTRGQQVTLRCSPKSGHDTVSWYQQALGQGPQFIFQYYEEEERQRGNFPDRFSGHQFPNYSSELNVNALLLGDSALYLCASSWTGQAKNIQYFGAGTRLSVL.